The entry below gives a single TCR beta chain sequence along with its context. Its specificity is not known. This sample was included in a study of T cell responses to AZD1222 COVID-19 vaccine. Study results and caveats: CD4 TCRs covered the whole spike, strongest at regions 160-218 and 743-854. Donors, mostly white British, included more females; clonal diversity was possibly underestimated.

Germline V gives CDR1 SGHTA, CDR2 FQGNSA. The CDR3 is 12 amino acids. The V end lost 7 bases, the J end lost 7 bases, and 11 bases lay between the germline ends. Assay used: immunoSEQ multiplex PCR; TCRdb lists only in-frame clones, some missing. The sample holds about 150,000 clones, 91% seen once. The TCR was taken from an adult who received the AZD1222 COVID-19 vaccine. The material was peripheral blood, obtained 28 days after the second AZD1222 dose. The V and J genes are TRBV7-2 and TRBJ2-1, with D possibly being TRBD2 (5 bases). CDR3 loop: CASTGVRNEQFF. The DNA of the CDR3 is TGTGCCAGCACCGGGGTGAGGAATGAGCAGTTCTTC.